This TCR beta chain was found in a study of vaccination effects on CD4 cells after COVID-19. General study results and limits: Spike-reactive clones present post-vaccine in convalescents were predominantly new vaccine-induced clones.

To note about this clone: The target antigen is unknown.

CDR1 KGHSH and CDR2 LQKENI come from the germline V gene. The CDR3 is 15 amino acids. Trimming left V 1 base short and J 3 bases short, with 12 bases between. Ahead of sequencing, the ViraFEST assay grew antigen-specific CD4+ T cells using viral peptide pools. Following culture for about 11 days, CD4+ T cells were isolated. From March to December 2020, the person had a SARS-CoV-2 infection that was confirmed by PCR. Sequenced by immunoSEQ multiplex PCR; TCRdb stores in-frame clones only, minus some. The sample shows tens of thousands of clones, approximately 72% of them seen only once. Sequences were derived from CD4+ T cells from PBMCs cultured with HCoV-NL63 spike peptides, sampled before COVID-19 vaccination. The sequence was obtained from a human donor who had a prior SARS-CoV-2 infection. The V call is TRBV18, the J call TRBJ2-5; D unresolved. The CDR3 protein is CASSPRPSAEETQYF. As DNA, the CDR3 is TGTGCCAGCTCACCACGGCCCTCGGCAGAAGAGACCCAGTACTTC.